This TCR beta chain was recovered during a study of T-cell reconstitution after alpha-beta-depleted transplantation in children. A single count supports this clonotype. Its antigen is currently unknown. Unique molecular identifiers featured in how the TCRbeta library was prepared. A single record per CDR3 protein comes from TCRdb applying MiXCR to the PCR reads. The sample holds some 450,000 distinct CDR3 sequences, over 40% seen once. Study-wide points: Approximately two months post-transplant, alpha-beta T cells reportedly originated from several hundred expanded graft clones. Surviving recipient T cells and intrathymic progenitors accounted for some patients' high TCRbeta diversity at day 60. At one year after transplant, newly produced T cells mostly accounted for T-cell counts and diversity.

The sequences come from PBMCs, collected before TCRalphabeta/CD19-depleted stem cell transplant. The source is a girl aged 2 to 9 with aplastic anemia, due to receive a stem cell transplant.

CDR3: CSARRRGFTEAFF. DNA of the CDR3: TGCAGTGCTAGACGTCGCGGTTTTACTGAAGCTTTCTTT. V is TRBV20-1 and J is TRBJ1-1; no definite D call. In germline, CDR1 is DFQATT, CDR2 SNEGSKA (reference sequence). This CDR3 spans 13 amino acids. The ends were cut back, 2 bases at V and 5 bases at J, with 12 bases in the middle.